This T cell receptor (beta chain) derives from a study of blood T cell repertoires in COVID-19. The assay was immunoSEQ multiplex PCR, and TCRdb's table has in-frame clones only and misses some. The data show about 160,000 clones, 80% seen once. V shed 5 bases and J shed 4 bases, with 13 bases lying between them. The CDR3 is 14 residues long. The germline CDR1 and CDR2 sequences are SGHVS and FQNEAQ. The sample was PBMCs or T cells enriched from blood (not recorded which). The source of this sequence is a man between 40 and 49 years old who had recovered from COVID-19. The gene calls are TRBV7-8 and TRBJ2-3; a weak D match, TRBD1 (5 bases). DNA for the CDR3: TGTGCCAGCAGCAGCCCCGACAGTTCAGATACGCAGTATTTT. Translation gives CASSSPDSSDTQYF.